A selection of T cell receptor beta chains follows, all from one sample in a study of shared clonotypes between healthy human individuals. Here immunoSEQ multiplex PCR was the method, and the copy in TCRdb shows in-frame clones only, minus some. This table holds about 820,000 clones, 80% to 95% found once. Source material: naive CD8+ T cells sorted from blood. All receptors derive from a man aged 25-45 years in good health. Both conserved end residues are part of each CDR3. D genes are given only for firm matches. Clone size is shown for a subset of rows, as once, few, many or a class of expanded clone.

cdr3_aa: CASSIERRLSEKLFF
cdr3_nt: TGTGCCAGTAGTATAGAGAGGCGCCTCTCCGAAAAACTGTTTTTT
d_call: NA
j_call: TRBJ1-4
clone_size: once
v_call: TRBV19

cdr3_aa: CASSLLSDEQYF
cdr3_nt: TGCGCCAGCAGCTTGTTAAGCGACGAGCAGTACTTC
d_call: NA
j_call: TRBJ2-7
clone_size: NA
v_call: TRBV5-1

cdr3_aa: CASSLSALETQYF
cdr3_nt: TGTGCCAGCAGTTTATCGGCCCTTGAGACCCAGTACTTC
d_call: NA
j_call: TRBJ2-5
clone_size: NA
v_call: TRBV27

cdr3_aa: CASSVEVAGIYNEQFF
cdr3_nt: TGTGCCAGCAGTGTCGAGGTAGCGGGGATCTACAATGAGCAGTTCTTC
d_call: TRBD2
j_call: TRBJ2-1
clone_size: NA
v_call: TRBV28

cdr3_aa: CASSSTRTSGRGSTDTQYF
cdr3_nt: TGTGCCAGCAGCTCGACCCGGACTAGCGGGAGGGGGAGCACAGATACGCAGTATTTT
d_call: TRBD2
j_call: TRBJ2-3
clone_size: NA
v_call: TRBV7-9

cdr3_aa: CASSERTLAKNIQYF
cdr3_nt: TGTGCCAGCAGTGAGAGGACTCTAGCCAAAAACATTCAGTACTTC
d_call: NA
j_call: TRBJ2-4
clone_size: NA
v_call: TRBV6-1

cdr3_aa: CASSQGRGLSYEQYF
cdr3_nt: TGTGCCAGCAGCCAGGGCCGGGGGCTCTCCTACGAGCAGTACTTC
d_call: NA
j_call: TRBJ2-7
clone_size: NA
v_call: TRBV14

cdr3_aa: CASSPSAQGFRTGELFF
cdr3_nt: TGTGCCAGCTCACCGAGCGCCCAGGGCTTTCGCACCGGGGAGCTGTTTTTT
d_call: NA
j_call: TRBJ2-2
clone_size: NA
v_call: TRBV18

cdr3_aa: CASSYVSTGEVLDGTDTQYF
cdr3_nt: TGCGCCAGCAGCTACGTATCCACAGGGGAGGTTTTAGATGGCACAGATACGCAGTATTTT
d_call: NA
j_call: TRBJ2-3
clone_size: NA
v_call: TRBV4-1

cdr3_aa: CATSVPSGSGNEQFF
cdr3_nt: TGTGCCACCAGCGTGCCTAGCGGGAGTGGCAATGAGCAGTTCTTC
d_call: TRBD2
j_call: TRBJ2-1
clone_size: NA
v_call: TRBV15

cdr3_aa: CASSQGRRSSGNTIYF
cdr3_nt: TGTGCCAGCAGCCAAGGCAGGCGGAGCTCTGGAAACACCATATATTTT
d_call: NA
j_call: TRBJ1-3
clone_size: NA
v_call: TRBV4-2

cdr3_aa: CASSQWAGGNEAFF
cdr3_nt: TGTGCCAGCAGCCAATGGGCAGGGGGGAATGAAGCTTTCTTT
d_call: TRBD1
j_call: TRBJ1-1
clone_size: NA
v_call: TRBV16

cdr3_aa: CASDGQDLNEKLFF
cdr3_nt: TGTGCCAGCGATGGGCAGGACCTTAATGAAAAACTGTTTTTT
d_call: NA
j_call: TRBJ1-4
clone_size: few
v_call: TRBV2

cdr3_aa: CASSLGVGTVLDNEQFF
cdr3_nt: TGTGCCAGCAGCTTAGGGGTAGGGACGGTACTCGACAATGAGCAGTTCTTC
d_call: NA
j_call: TRBJ2-1
clone_size: once
v_call: TRBV11-2

cdr3_aa: CASSVESRYNEQFF
cdr3_nt: TGTGCCAGCAGCGTGGAATCGAGGTACAATGAGCAGTTCTTC
d_call: NA
j_call: TRBJ2-1
clone_size: NA
v_call: TRBV9

cdr3_aa: CAWDQGQGATGELFF
cdr3_nt: TGTGCCTGGGACCAGGGACAGGGGGCTACCGGGGAGCTGTTTTTT
d_call: TRBD1
j_call: TRBJ2-2
clone_size: NA
v_call: TRBV30

cdr3_aa: CASSPQGFGEQYF
cdr3_nt: TGTGCCAGCAGCCCACAGGGGTTTGGCGAGCAGTACTTC
d_call: TRBD1
j_call: TRBJ2-7
clone_size: NA
v_call: TRBV27

cdr3_aa: CASTGGGRSSYEQYF
cdr3_nt: TGTGCCAGCACCGGGGGGGGCCGTAGCTCCTACGAGCAGTACTTC
d_call: TRBD2
j_call: TRBJ2-7
clone_size: NA
v_call: TRBV6-4

cdr3_aa: CASSLLRTGINNEQYF
cdr3_nt: TGTGCCAGCAGTTTATTACGGACAGGGATAAACAACGAGCAGTACTTC
d_call: TRBD1
j_call: TRBJ2-7
clone_size: NA
v_call: TRBV27

cdr3_aa: CASSYPQGWNYGYTF
cdr3_nt: TGTGCCAGCAGTTACCCCCAGGGCTGGAACTATGGCTACACCTTC
d_call: NA
j_call: TRBJ1-2
clone_size: NA
v_call: TRBV6-6

cdr3_aa: CASSLGNGELFF
cdr3_nt: TGTGCCAGCAGTTTAGGGAACGGGGAGCTGTTTTTT
d_call: NA
j_call: TRBJ2-2
clone_size: NA
v_call: TRBV28

cdr3_aa: CASSSGLTYEQYF
cdr3_nt: TGTGCCAGCAGTTCCGGGCTGACCTACGAGCAGTACTTC
d_call: NA
j_call: TRBJ2-7
clone_size: NA
v_call: TRBV28

cdr3_aa: CATSEGGSYNEQFF
cdr3_nt: TGTGCCACCTCAGAGGGGGGCAGTTACAATGAGCAGTTCTTC
d_call: NA
j_call: TRBJ2-1
clone_size: NA
v_call: TRBV6-5

cdr3_aa: CASSIGYGYEQYF
cdr3_nt: TGTGCCAGTAGTATCGGGTACGGCTACGAGCAGTACTTC
d_call: NA
j_call: TRBJ2-7
clone_size: once
v_call: TRBV19

cdr3_aa: CASSFTGFGELFF
cdr3_nt: TGTGCCAGCAGTTTTACAGGGTTCGGGGAGCTGTTTTTT
d_call: NA
j_call: TRBJ2-2
clone_size: NA
v_call: TRBV7-2

cdr3_aa: CASSFWGEPYEQYF
cdr3_nt: TGTGCCAGCAGTTTTTGGGGTGAACCCTACGAGCAGTACTTC
d_call: NA
j_call: TRBJ2-7
clone_size: NA
v_call: TRBV5-5

cdr3_aa: CASSPTWREVIEQFF
cdr3_nt: TGTGCCAGCTCACCGACTTGGCGGGAGGTTATTGAGCAGTTCTTC
d_call: TRBD2
j_call: TRBJ2-1
clone_size: NA
v_call: TRBV18

cdr3_aa: CSVYRVSTEAFF
cdr3_nt: TGCAGCGTCTACAGGGTTTCCACTGAAGCTTTCTTT
d_call: NA
j_call: TRBJ1-1
clone_size: NA
v_call: TRBV29-1

cdr3_aa: CASSLAIGTNEKLFF
cdr3_nt: TGTGCCAGCAGCTTAGCGATAGGGACAAATGAAAAACTGTTTTTT
d_call: NA
j_call: TRBJ1-4
clone_size: NA
v_call: TRBV7-9

cdr3_aa: CASSLLEDPYEQYF
cdr3_nt: TGTGCCAGCAGCTTGTTAGAAGATCCCTACGAGCAGTACTTC
d_call: NA
j_call: TRBJ2-7
clone_size: NA
v_call: TRBV5-4

cdr3_aa: CASSSRQGRYTGELFF
cdr3_nt: TGTGCCAGCTCCTCAAGACAGGGCAGATACACCGGGGAGCTGTTTTTT
d_call: TRBD1
j_call: TRBJ2-2
clone_size: NA
v_call: TRBV18

cdr3_aa: CASSLDVTGDYEQYF
cdr3_nt: TGTGCCAGCAGCTTAGATGTGACAGGGGACTACGAGCAGTACTTC
d_call: TRBD1
j_call: TRBJ2-7
clone_size: NA
v_call: TRBV7-9

cdr3_aa: CASSFGGPSYNEQFF
cdr3_nt: TGTGCCAGCAGTTTTGGAGGTCCGTCCTACAATGAGCAGTTCTTC
d_call: NA
j_call: TRBJ2-1
clone_size: NA
v_call: TRBV28

cdr3_aa: CASSGFGGSGNEQFF
cdr3_nt: TGTGCCAGCAGCGGATTTGGCGGGAGCGGCAATGAGCAGTTCTTC
d_call: TRBD2
j_call: TRBJ2-1
clone_size: NA
v_call: TRBV27

cdr3_aa: CASSAGSGLFGETQYF
cdr3_nt: TGTGCCAGCAGCGCTGGCAGCGGCCTTTTCGGGGAGACCCAGTACTTC
d_call: NA
j_call: TRBJ2-5
clone_size: NA
v_call: TRBV5-6

cdr3_aa: CASGVGLADRQYF
cdr3_nt: TGTGCCAGCGGGGTAGGACTAGCGGACAGACAGTACTTC
d_call: TRBD2
j_call: TRBJ2-7
clone_size: NA
v_call: TRBV27

cdr3_aa: CASSPNSHSTGELFF
cdr3_nt: TGTGCCAGCAGCCCCAACAGCCATTCCACCGGGGAGCTGTTTTTT
d_call: NA
j_call: TRBJ2-2
clone_size: NA
v_call: TRBV14

cdr3_aa: CASSFWLATNTGELFF
cdr3_nt: TGTGCCAGCAGTTTCTGGCTAGCGACGAACACCGGGGAGCTGTTTTTT
d_call: NA
j_call: TRBJ2-2
clone_size: NA
v_call: TRBV27

cdr3_aa: CASSLWGGGTDTQYF
cdr3_nt: TGTGCCAGCAGTTTATGGGGGGGCGGCACAGATACGCAGTATTTT
d_call: NA
j_call: TRBJ2-3
clone_size: once
v_call: TRBV27

cdr3_aa: CASSPTPNSYEQYF
cdr3_nt: TGTGCCAGCAGCCCGACACCTAACTCCTACGAGCAGTACTTC
d_call: NA
j_call: TRBJ2-7
clone_size: NA
v_call: TRBV7-6

cdr3_aa: CASSPGDSSYEQYF
cdr3_nt: TGTGCCAGCAGCCCCGGGGACAGTTCCTACGAGCAGTACTTC
d_call: TRBD1
j_call: TRBJ2-7
clone_size: NA
v_call: TRBV13

cdr3_aa: CASSLTPAEQFF
cdr3_nt: TGTGCCAGCAGTTTAACCCCGGCGGAGCAGTTCTTC
d_call: NA
j_call: TRBJ2-1
clone_size: NA
v_call: TRBV27

cdr3_aa: CASSQRHFGTGETPAKNIQYF
cdr3_nt: TGTGCCAGCAGTCAGAGACACTTTGGGACAGGGGAGACACCAGCCAAAAACATTCAGTACTTC
d_call: TRBD1
j_call: TRBJ2-4
clone_size: NA
v_call: TRBV2